This is a list of T cell receptor beta chains from one sample in a study of blood T cell repertoires in COVID-19. TCRdb's copy holds only in-frame clones and misses some; the assay was immunoSEQ multiplex PCR. Here the sample spans hundreds of thousands of clones, less than 90% being singletons. Sequencing was performed on PBMCs or T cells enriched from blood (not recorded which). Receptors originate from a woman in her twenties or thirties who had been exposed to COVID-19. The CDR3 runs from the conserved cysteine through the conserved F or W. D genes are given only for firm matches. Size is omitted from some rows. Given values are once, few, many or a class for expanded clones.

TRBJ1-2,.,17,TRBD1,TRBV30,CAWANQLPGGVNYGYTF,TGTGCCTGGGCTAACCAATTGCCAGGGGGAGTCAACTATGGCTACACCTTC
TRBJ2-1,.,15,TRBD1,TRBV28,CASSAPTITGGEQFF,TGTGCCAGCAGCGCGCCTACGATTACAGGGGGCGAGCAGTTCTTC
TRBJ2-7,.,15,TRBD1,TRBV5-1,CASSWGVGQGYEQYF,TGCGCCAGCAGCTGGGGGGTAGGACAGGGCTACGAGCAGTACTTC
TRBJ2-2,.,11,.,TRBV18,CASSQTGELFF,TGTGCCAGCTCCCAAACCGGGGAGCTGTTTTTT
TRBJ2-1,.,17,.,TRBV7-9,CASSLGGSAHARNEQFF,TGTGCCAGCAGCTTAGGCGGTAGCGCCCATGCCCGGAATGAGCAGTTCTTC
TRBJ1-1,.,14,.,TRBV9,CASSVGNRNTEAFF,TGTGCCAGCAGCGTAGGCAACAGAAACACTGAAGCTTTCTTT
TRBJ1-1,few,15,.,TRBV28,CASSPTRDYNTEAFF,TGTGCCAGCAGTCCAACCAGGGATTATAACACTGAAGCTTTCTTT
TRBJ1-5,.,18,TRBD1,TRBV2,CASSEAVGGTGGRQPQHF,TGTGCCAGCAGTGAAGCGGTCGGTGGGACAGGAGGGCGTCAGCCCCAGCATTTT
TRBJ1-5,.,13,.,TRBV24-1,CATSEKQDQPQHF,TGTGCCACCAGTGAAAAACAAGATCAGCCCCAGCATTTT
TRBJ1-2,.,15,.,TRBV6-6,CASRPTSERSYGYTF,TGTGCCAGCAGACCCACATCGGAAAGGAGCTATGGCTACACCTTC
TRBJ2-2,.,16,.,TRBV10-1,CASSESALGNTGELFF,TGCGCCAGCAGTGAATCGGCGCTAGGGAACACCGGGGAGCTGTTTTTT
TRBJ2-7,.,16,TRBD2,TRBV9,CASSVGGGGDSYEQYF,TGTGCCAGCAGCGTAGGTGGCGGGGGAGATTCCTACGAGCAGTACTTC
TRBJ1-2,once,14,.,TRBV30,CAWRGGPQTGSYTF,TGTGCCTGGAGGGGGGGGCCCCAGACGGGGAGCTACACCTTC
TRBJ1-3,once,15,.,TRBV19,CASSRGGFSGNTIYF,TGTGCCAGTAGTAGAGGGGGTTTCTCTGGAAACACCATATATTTT
TRBJ2-5,.,13,.,TRBV6-5,CASSYPGSETQYF,TGTGCCAGCAGTTACCCGGGATCGGAGACCCAGTACTTC